A single sample is the source of the 13 T cell receptor beta chains below, sequenced in a study of T cells in Graves' hyperthyroidism and ophthalmopathy (dated by TCRdb to about 2019). Library creation used multiplex PCR. The reads were generated on an Illumina HiSeq 2000. The TCR beta CDR3 regions were amplified from the RNA transcripts. A first-round RT-PCR of the TCR CDR3 used the HTBI primer set with the Qiagen OneStep RT-PCR kit. Through fastp at Q25 and MiXCR, TCRdb rebuilt clones from the public reads, retaining in-frame beta chains. All rows with the same CDR3 protein become a single entry with the most common DNA and genes. The sample table contains roughly 570,000 distinct CDR3 sequences; only one count was recorded for just over 45% of them. Around 7.7% of the sample is taken by the ten largest. The sequenced sample was peripheral blood or thyroid tissue (not recorded which). These receptors all stem from a young woman with Graves' hyperthyroidism.

Only one count was recorded for this clonotype. V is TRBV15 and J is TRBJ2-7; perhaps TRBD1 as D (5 bases). The CDR3 has 13 amino acids. CDR1 is LNHNV and CDR2 is YYDKDF in the germline V gene (reference sequence). V gave up 5 bases and J gave up 1 base, with 9 bases separating them. The CDR3 loop reads CATSAGWSYEQYF. In DNA, the CDR3 is TGTGCCACCAGCGCAGGGTGGTCCTACGAGCAGTACTTC.

This clonotype was seen a few times. The chain combines TRBV18 with TRBJ2-7; TRBD2 matches at 8 bases. J lost 2 bases, V lost 3 bases, and 6 bases had no gene match. The CDR3 runs to 15 residues. The germline gives CDR1 KGHSH, CDR2 LQKENI. The CDR3: CASSPTSGHTYEQYF. CDR3 DNA sequence: TGTGCCAGCTCACCTACTAGCGGACATACCTACGAGCAGTACTTC.

Only a few counts were recorded for this clonotype. The V call is TRBV7-9, the J call TRBJ2-7; 8 bases fit TRBD2. This CDR3 region has 13 residues. Germline CDR1 reads SEHNR; CDR2 reads FQNEAQ (reference sequence). V was clipped by 8 bases and J by 6 bases; unmatched bases: 9. The CDR3 region is CASSGGLAGEQYF. DNA of the CDR3: TGTGCCAGCTCTGGGGGCCTAGCGGGCGAGCAGTACTTC.

In its sample, this clonotype was seen a few times. CDR3 residues: CASSQPWTGGTEAFF. CDR3 nucleotides: TGTGCCAGCAGCCAACCCTGGACAGGGGGCACTGAAGCTTTCTTT. The V and J genes are TRBV3-1 and TRBJ1-1; 10 positions match TRBD1. Germline trimming cut 2 bases from V and 4 bases from J; bases unmatched to any gene: 4. CDR3 length: 15 amino acids. CDR1 and CDR2 (germline): LGHDT, YNNKEL (reference sequence).

The chain has TRBV7-9 and TRBJ2-5, with 9 positions matching TRBD1. After removal of 6 bases from V and 6 bases from J, the junction contained 11 bases not matched to a gene. The CDR3 length is 15 residues. The germline CDR1 and CDR2 sequences are SEHNR and FQNEAQ (reference sequence). CDR3 DNA sequence: TGTGCCAGCAGTCAGACAGGGGGAGATGTAAAGACCCAGTACTTC. It translates to CASSQTGGDVKTQYF.

This clonotype occurred many times. The chain employs TRBV4-1 and TRBJ1-5; D remains unclear. The CDR3 sequence is 15 residues long. Trimming pared 3 bases from V and 0 bases from J, leaving 9 bases between. From germline, CDR1 is MGHRA and CDR2 YSYEKL. CDR3 in amino acids: CASSHLANSNQPQHF. CDR3 sequence (DNA): TGCGCCAGCAGCCACTTGGCAAATAGCAATCAGCCCCAGCATTTT.

The chain has TRBV20-1 and TRBJ1-4; D call uncertain. Trimming removed 3 bases from V and 8 bases from J, with 10 bases in between. The germline V gene encodes CDR1 DFQATT and CDR2 SNEGSKA (reference sequence). The CDR3 totals 12 residues. The DNA of the CDR3 is TGCAGTGCTAGGGGCGAAGGAGAAAAACTGTTTTTT. Its translation: CSARGEGEKLFF.

The chain uses TRBV12-3 or TRBV12-4 and TRBJ1-5; D is undetermined. There are 17 residues in the CDR3. V was cut by 4 bases and J by 0 bases, with 16 bases left in between. Here the CDR3 reads CASSYLYRENSNQPQHF. The CDR3 DNA reads TGTGCCAGCAGTTACCTTTACCGGGAAAATAGCAATCAGCCCCAGCATTTT.

The chain links TRBV12-3 or TRBV12-4 to TRBJ2-7; 8 positions agree with TRBD2. There are 17 residues in the CDR3. The V segment lost 5 bases and the J segment 8 bases; nucleotides outside the gene matches: 20. The CDR3 region is CASSPLDREGNQPQQYF. CDR3 DNA: TGTGCCAGCAGTCCCCTGGACCGGGAGGGCAATCAGCCCCAGCAGTACTTC.

This chain joins TRBV20-1 and TRBJ1-2, with 10 bases matching TRBD1. V trimming: 2 bases; J trimming: 7 bases; junction bases outside the gene matches: 7. This CDR3 has 14 amino acids. Germline V lookup: CDR1 DFQATT, CDR2 SNEGSKA (reference sequence). Here the CDR3 reads CSARKGDRGIGYTF. For the CDR3, the DNA is TGCAGTGCTAGAAAGGGGGACAGGGGAATTGGCTACACCTTC.

This clonotype came up a few times. The genes are TRBV10-1 and TRBJ2-2; D is perhaps TRBD1 or TRBD2 (5 bases each). The CDR3 length is 13 residues. CDR1 is WNHNN and CDR2 is SYGVQD in the germline V gene (reference sequence). Trimming removed 2 bases at V and 6 bases at J, with 7 bases between. The DNA of the CDR3 is TGCGCCAGCAGTGAGGGGGGTGCCGGGGAGCTGTTTTTT. This sequence encodes CASSEGGAGELFF.

J is TRBJ1-1 and V is TRBV7-2; the D is unclear. The CDR3 runs to 14 residues. With 2 bases removed from V and 8 bases from J, the gap between germline ends came to 15 bases. CDR1 and CDR2 (germline): SGHTA, FQGNSA. CDR3 protein: CASSLREAPLEAFF. DNA for the CDR3: TGTGCCAGCAGCTTAAGGGAAGCGCCCTTGGAAGCTTTCTTT.

This clonotype occurred many times. The chain is built from TRBV6-1 and TRBJ2-7; 12 bases line up with TRBD2. Germline values: CDR1 MNHNS, CDR2 SASEGT. J was trimmed by 4 bases and V by 6 bases; bases with no gene match: 4. CDR3 length equals 14 residues. The CDR3 spells CASSRTSGNYEQYF. In DNA form, the CDR3 reads TGTGCCAGCAGCCGGACTAGCGGGAATTACGAGCAGTACTTC.